This T cell receptor (beta chain) was obtained from a study of blood T cell repertoires in COVID-19. Using immunoSEQ multiplex PCR, the repertoire was profiled, and TCRdb retains in-frame clones only, with some absent. The data show 150,000 to 200,000 clones, approximately 93% seen once. This CDR3 has 14 residues. With 0 bases removed from V and 10 bases from J, the gap between germline ends came to 10 bases. Per the germline V gene, CDR1 is SGHDN and CDR2 is FVKESK. This clonotype was sampled from a woman aged 55 to 70 with COVID-19, enrolled during active disease. Sequencing was carried out using peripheral blood. This chain connects TRBV14 to TRBJ1-6; D call uncertain. CDR3 loop: CASSQDRSGSPLHF. In nucleotides, the CDR3 is TGTGCCAGCAGCCAAGATCGGTCGGGATCACCCCTCCACTTT.